The present entry profiles one TCR beta chain with its context. Germline V CDR1 and CDR2: MNHNY, SVGAGI (reference sequence). J was trimmed by 0 bases and V by 4 bases; bases with no gene match: 1. This CDR3 spans 14 amino acids. This entry belongs to a study of blood T cell repertoires in COVID-19. Whole-study context: Nucleic acid was either cDNA or gDNA, and it came from T cells, B-cell-depleted T cells, or PBMCs.

Measured with immunoSEQ multiplex PCR; TCRdb has only the in-frame clones, and not every one. The sample gives about 150,000 clones, more than 75% of which show up once; about 6.5% is in the top ten. The rearrangement links TRBV6-6 to TRBJ2-3; 7 bases line up with TRBD2. The sequencing input was peripheral blood. This clonotype was sampled from a man older than 75 with acute or convalescent COVID-19. CDR3 protein: CASSLAGSTDTQYF. The CDR3 DNA is TGTGCCAGCAGTTTAGCGGGTAGCACAGATACGCAGTATTTT.